The rows below give T cell receptor beta chains drawn from one sample of a study of blood T cells in healthy people across ages. TCRdb fed the 5' RACE reads into MiXCR, producing one record per CDR3 protein. Of about 500,000 distinct CDR3 sequences detected, under 30% appear once; the ten largest clones hold approximately 8.7%. The sample also formed part of further work on T cells of mothers and their children.

Sequencing was done on a sample of blood. The receptor set was obtained from a boy aged 10-17 years in good health. CDR3s include the opening cysteine and the closing phenylalanine or tryptophan. The order of the fields is CDR3 protein, CDR3 DNA, D gene, V gene, clone size, J gene. The D gene is left open where the match is weak. Clone size is not always given. Where it is, it says once, few, many or a class for expanded clones.

CDR3 protein: CASSSAWDLANTGELFF; CDR3 DNA: TGCGCCAGCAGCTCGGCTTGGGACTTAGCGAACACCGGGGAGCTGTTTTTT; D gene: NA; V gene: TRBV5-1; clone size: few; J gene: TRBJ2-2
CDR3 protein: CAGAGDNYGYTF; CDR3 DNA: TGCGCTGGGGCAGGGGATAACTATGGCTACACCTTC; D gene: NA; V gene: TRBV10-3; clone size: NA; J gene: TRBJ1-2
CDR3 protein: CASSSRFAGSSYEQYF; CDR3 DNA: TGTGCCAGCAGTTCACGGTTTGCAGGGAGCTCCTACGAGCAGTACTTC; D gene: NA; V gene: TRBV28; clone size: few; J gene: TRBJ2-7
CDR3 protein: CAISDSSYEQYF; CDR3 DNA: TGTGCCATCTCGGACAGTTCCTACGAGCAGTACTTC; D gene: NA; V gene: TRBV7-9; clone size: NA; J gene: TRBJ2-7
CDR3 protein: CAFAGTGANVLTF; CDR3 DNA: TGTGCCTTTGCAGGGACTGGGGCCAACGTCCTGACTTTC; D gene: NA; V gene: TRBV30; clone size: NA; J gene: TRBJ2-6
CDR3 protein: CASSTDTPETQYF; CDR3 DNA: TGTGCCAGCAGCACCGACACTCCGGAGACCCAGTACTTC; D gene: NA; V gene: TRBV28; clone size: few; J gene: TRBJ2-5
CDR3 protein: CASGGTDGYTF; CDR3 DNA: TGTGCCAGCGGGGGGACAGATGGCTACACCTTC; D gene: TRBD1; V gene: TRBV27; clone size: few; J gene: TRBJ1-2
CDR3 protein: CASSVKGLVDNEQFF; CDR3 DNA: TGTGCCAGCAGCGTAAAGGGGCTAGTTGACAATGAGCAGTTCTTC; D gene: NA; V gene: TRBV9; clone size: NA; J gene: TRBJ2-1
CDR3 protein: CASHHPGGIYGCTF; CDR3 DNA: TGCGCCAGCCACCATCCGGGGGGCATCTATGGCTGCACCTTC; D gene: NA; V gene: TRBV10-2; clone size: NA; J gene: TRBJ1-2
CDR3 protein: CASSGSWTGGDGYTF; CDR3 DNA: TGTGCCAGCAGTGGGTCTTGGACAGGGGGCGATGGCTACACCTTC; D gene: TRBD1; V gene: TRBV28; clone size: NA; J gene: TRBJ1-2
CDR3 protein: CASRNLRRGMNTEAFF; CDR3 DNA: TGTGCCAGCAGAAACCTACGTCGGGGGATGAACACTGAAGCTTTCTTT; D gene: NA; V gene: TRBV6-1; clone size: few; J gene: TRBJ1-1
CDR3 protein: CASSLLSRGLAGVYNEQFF; CDR3 DNA: TGTGCCAGCAGCTTACTTTCCAGGGGACTAGCGGGGGTATACAATGAGCAGTTCTTC; D gene: TRBD2; V gene: TRBV7-2; clone size: NA; J gene: TRBJ2-1
CDR3 protein: CSASTTRKQYF; CDR3 DNA: TGCAGTGCGAGCACGACTAGAAAGCAGTACTTC; D gene: NA; V gene: TRBV20-1; clone size: few; J gene: TRBJ2-7
CDR3 protein: CASSPRDATNEKLFF; CDR3 DNA: TGTGCCAGCAGTCCAAGGGATGCAACTAATGAAAAACTGTTTTTT; D gene: NA; V gene: TRBV6-4; clone size: NA; J gene: TRBJ1-4
CDR3 protein: CANQERGAGPGLSSYNEQFF; CDR3 DNA: TGTGCCAATCAAGAGCGGGGGGCCGGCCCAGGACTTAGCTCCTACAATGAGCAGTTCTTC; D gene: TRBD2; V gene: TRBV13; clone size: NA; J gene: TRBJ2-1
CDR3 protein: CASSPGQGGYTF; CDR3 DNA: TGCGCCAGCAGCCCGGGACAGGGAGGCTACACCTTC; D gene: TRBD1; V gene: TRBV5-1; clone size: NA; J gene: TRBJ1-2
CDR3 protein: CASSPLEGIHEQYF; CDR3 DNA: TGTGCCAGCAGCCCCCTGGAGGGTATCCACGAGCAGTACTTC; D gene: NA; V gene: TRBV7-2; clone size: many; J gene: TRBJ2-7